This T cell receptor beta chain is from a study of blood T cell repertoires in COVID-19. Sequenced by immunoSEQ multiplex PCR; TCRdb stores in-frame clones only, minus some. Seen here are almost 35,000 clones, more than 90% observed once, and the top ten hold less than 45%. The length of the CDR3 is 15 residues. CDR1 LNHDA and CDR2 SQIVND come from the germline V gene (reference sequence). V was clipped by 7 bases and J by 0 bases, with 13 bases between them. The receptor was isolated from a man between 60 and 75 years old with active or convalescent COVID-19. This chain connects TRBV19 to TRBJ1-5; a possible D gene is TRBD1 (5 bases). Sequenced sample: peripheral blood. The CDR3 region is CASTKGFASNQPQHF. The CDR3 nucleotides read TGTGCCAGTACCAAGGGGTTCGCTAGCAATCAGCCCCAGCATTTT.